This T cell receptor (beta chain) was obtained from a study of blood T cell repertoires in COVID-19. Membership in each cohort depended on participant-reported clinical history. Per the authors' pipeline: Reference gene primer amplification yielded estimated nucleated cell counts. Profiled with immunoSEQ multiplex PCR; TCRdb holds only in-frame clones, not every one. V, J and clone size derive from that table, while D and trimming were established from the DNA sequence. This sample has 200,000 to 250,000 clones, with 75% to 90% found just once. CDR1 and CDR2 from the germline V gene are SGHTA and FQGTGA. The V gene lost 2 bases and the J gene lost 1 base, with 5 bases spanning the gap. This CDR3 contains 13 residues.

The source of this sequence is a woman younger than 30 in a cohort exposed to, infected with or recovered from COVID-19 (not recorded which). The specimen sequenced was PBMCs or T cells enriched from blood (not recorded which). The chain combines TRBV7-3 with TRBJ1-1; no clear D. CDR3 region: CASSLAGNTEAFF. The DNA of the CDR3 is TGTGCCAGCAGCTTAGCAGGGAACACTGAAGCTTTCTTT. Drawing the rest from reference TRBV7-3 and TRBJ1-1, the complete variable domain is GAGVSQTPSNKVTEKGKYVELRCDPISGHTALYWYRQSLGQGPEFLIYFQGTGAADDSGLPNDRFFAVRPEGSVSTLKIQRTERGDSAVYLCASSLAGNTEAFFGQGTRLTVV.